The 5 T cell receptor beta chains below were found in one sample sequenced in a study of T cells in localized non-small cell lung cancer. Repertoires were generated with immunoSEQ multiplex PCR, while TCRdb's copy carries only in-frame clones and drops some. In the table there are nearly 35,000 clones, approximately 90% of which are singletons. The source material was peripheral blood mononuclear cells, sampled before any cancer treatment. The receptor set was obtained from a female donor older than 55 with stage II lung adenocarcinoma.

The chain recombines TRBV28 with TRBJ2-5; 8 bases line up with TRBD2. With V trimmed by 3 bases and J by 4 bases, 1 base remained unmatched. CDR3 length equals 13 residues. The germline V gene encodes CDR1 MDHEN and CDR2 SYDVKM. The CDR3, as DNA: TGTGCCAGCAGTTTCGGGGGGGCAGAGACCCAGTACTTC. Translation gives CASSFGGAETQYF.

The chain uses TRBV5-5 and TRBJ1-6, with 8 bases matching TRBD1. CDR1 is SGHKS, CDR2 YYEKEE, per germline (reference sequence). The CDR3 is made up of 16 amino acids. V was clipped by 2 bases and J by 13 bases; unmatched bases: 14. In DNA form, the CDR3 reads TGTGCCAGCAGCTTCGCCTTGGACAGGGCGTTTTCCCCCCTCCACTTT. Translating it yields CASSFALDRAFSPLHF. The variable domain in full, with the rest retrieved from reference TRBV5-5 and TRBJ1-6, is DAGVTQSPTHLIKTRGQQVTLRCSPISGHKSVSWYQQVLGQGPQFIFQYYEKEERGRGNFPDRFSARQFPNYSSELNVNALLLGDSALYLCASSFALDRAFSPLHFGNGTRLTVT.

The rearrangement links TRBV2 to TRBJ2-2; maybe TRBD2 (6 bases). CDR1 and CDR2 from the germline V gene are SNHLY and FYNNEI. V gave up 7 bases and J gave up 1 base, with 10 bases separating them. There are 14 residues in the CDR3. The CDR3 is CASTRLVNTGELFF. CDR3 sequence (DNA): TGTGCCAGCACCCGACTAGTGAACACCGGGGAGCTGTTTTTT.

In nucleotides, the CDR3 is TGTGCCAGCAGCCCGCTCTCGACTAGCGGGGGAAACAATGAGCAGTTCTTC. Its protein product is CASSPLSTSGGNNEQFF. This chain connects TRBV7-2 to TRBJ2-1; 12 nucleotides agree with TRBD2. The CDR3 totals 17 residues. V lost 5 bases to trimming and J lost 5 bases; unmatched junction nucleotides: 10. Germline CDR1 SGHTA, CDR2 FQGNSA.

A few counts support this clone. The CDR3 nucleotides read TGTGCCAGCAGTGCCACCTCGGGACAGCTTTTCACCGGGGAGCTGTTTTTT. It yields the protein CASSATSGQLFTGELFF. The V gene is TRBV27, the J gene TRBJ2-2, with 7 bases aligning to TRBD1. The V segment lost 5 bases and the J segment 4 bases; nucleotides outside the gene matches: 13. CDR3 length equals 17 residues. Per germline, CDR1 MNHEY and CDR2 SMNVEV (reference sequence).